This section outlines one T cell receptor beta chain sequence together with its context. This record belongs to a study of blood T cell repertoires in COVID-19. Study-wide context: PBMCs, B-cell-depleted T cells, or T cells provided the cDNA or gDNA that made up the material.

There are 14 residues in the CDR3. The V end was cut by 5 bases, the J end by 4 bases, with 14 bases between. Germline lookup yields CDR1 SGHTA and CDR2 FQGTGA. Only in-frame clones appear in the TCRdb table, and some are missing; sequencing was by immunoSEQ multiplex PCR. The sample has about 430,000 clones, about 88% seen once. The chain is built from TRBV7-3 and TRBJ1-2; D is undetermined. The source of this sequence is a woman aged 18-35 years who had been exposed to COVID-19. Material: PBMCs or T cells enriched from blood (not recorded which). This CDR3 reads CASSPASTGYGYTF. The CDR3 DNA is TGTGCCAGCAGCCCCGCATCGACGGGCTATGGCTACACCTTC. Looking up the rest from reference TRBV7-3 and TRBJ1-2 gives the full variable domain: GAGVSQTPSNKVTEKGKYVELRCDPISGHTALYWYRQSLGQGPEFLIYFQGTGAADDSGLPNDRFFAVRPEGSVSTLKIQRTERGDSAVYLCASSPASTGYGYTFGSGTRLTVV.